Detailed here is one TCR beta chain. The antigen it recognizes is unknown. No per-base quality is available; no much larger clone lies one base away. The sample belongs to a study of brain T cells in children with intractable seizures (dated by TCRdb to about 2021). Concerning the study at large: Resected brain tissue from more than 40 pediatric epilepsy surgery cases was first screened for immune gene transcripts using a NanoString immunology panel. About 65% of the 12 selected surgery cases also had pre-surgery blood sequenced, which left four cases with brain tissue only.

The paper's findings and limits, for the study overall: The patients' HCMV serostatus was not known, and viral specificity was inferred solely from CDR3 sequence similarity. Because sequencing depth was different between pre-surgery and post-surgery blood, clones absent from the pre-surgery sample may reflect undersampling. The top 50 brain clonotypes contained both public and private clones, and in each case the most abundant public CDR3 closely resembled known HCMV, EBV or influenza A epitope-specific CDR3s.

Sequences SGHTA (CDR1) and FQGNSA (CDR2) are obtained from the germline V gene. Relative to germline, V is 4 bases shorter and J is 5 bases shorter, with 23 bases between their ends. Measured from the cysteine to the phenylalanine, the CDR3 is 17 residues long. Of all the DNA, just the CDR3 is kept, 51 bases in frame from base 1. The immunoSEQ assay was applied to genomic DNA to generate the TCR beta chain sequences. For the original study's pipeline: Any CDR3 sequence that did not begin with the conserved framework cysteine at position 104 was removed by hand. Clonality was calculated as one minus the normalized Shannon's Diversity Index, with values ranging from 0 (maximal diversity) to 1 (oligoclonal). Chi-squared comparison-of-proportions tests assessed whether the same CDR3 differed in frequency between samples, such as brain versus blood. Public clonotypes were found by searching immuneACCESS, and the VDJdb browser was used to assess similarity to known antiviral clonotypes. This is the immuneACCESS table as TCRdb keeps it, with only in-frame sequences that have V and J called. A part of the clones is gone; compared with another copy, unresolved V genes explain less than half, and the rest is unexplained. V and J calls and clone size follow that table, whereas D and trimming were derived from the DNA. The sample table records about 3,600 clones; around 69% of these occur just once. The ten largest clones take up approximately 53% of the sample.

The time point label of this sample denotes: resected brain tissue, or blood drawn just prior to surgery. The surgery cases with the highest brain T cell transcript signatures were chosen for TCR beta chain sequencing of brain tissue, and also of blood when blood was available. Prior to surgery, the patients had been treated with at least one anti-epileptic drug. The TCR-sequenced patients were children whose drug-resistant epilepsy was caused by tuberous sclerosis complex, focal cortical dysplasia, Rasmussen encephalitis or hemimegalencephaly. The brain samples were frozen blocks of fresh involved tissue resected during epilepsy surgery. Bulk genomic DNA was isolated from unsorted brain tissue and whole blood using the Monarch genomic DNA purification kit.

This sequence originates from a girl aged 2 to 10 with Rasmussen encephalitis and intractable seizures. The V and J genes are TRBV7-2 and TRBJ2-5; TRBD1 is possibly the D segment (6 matching bases). Sequencing used resected brain tissue, obtained at surgery. The DNA sequence is given as TGTGCCAGCAGCTCTAAGGTGTCCCACCAGGGGTACGAGACCCAGTACTTC. It codes for CASSSKVSHQGYETQYF.